A single sample is the source of the 30 T cell receptor beta chains below, sequenced in a study of T cell responses to AZD1222 COVID-19 vaccine. Here immunoSEQ multiplex PCR was the method, and the copy in TCRdb shows in-frame clones only, minus some. The sample has some 72,000 clones; 92% are singletons. The input for sequencing was peripheral blood, taken on day 0 of MenACWY control vaccination. Source of these receptors: an adult in good health.

The CDR3 sequence is CASSQVGQSNYGYTF. The CDR3 DNA follows: TGCGCCAGCAGCCAGGTGGGGCAGTCTAACTATGGCTACACCTTC. The chain carries TRBV4-3 and TRBJ1-2; the D gene is possibly TRBD1 (5 bases). CDR1 and CDR2 (germline): LGHNA, YSLEER. The length of the CDR3 is 15 residues. V was cut by 3 bases and J by 0 bases, with 11 bases left in between.

This clone appeared once. The chain carries TRBV29-1 and TRBJ2-1; the D gene is possibly TRBD1 (6 bases). V lost 5 bases, J lost 8 bases, and 10 bases lay in between. The CDR3 has 11 residues. The germline gives CDR1 SQVTM, CDR2 ANQGSEA. CDR3 bases: TGCAGCGTTACAGGGTTCGATGAGCAGTTCTTC. Its protein is CSVTGFDEQFF.

The rearrangement uses TRBV27 and TRBJ2-7; 7 positions agree with TRBD2. Germline CDR1 and CDR2: MNHEY and SMNVEV (reference sequence). Losses at the gene ends were 1 base for V and 7 bases for J; bases not matched to a gene: 13. The CDR3 has 16 amino acids. This chain's CDR3 is CASSLFRLADLWEQYF. The CDR3 DNA is TGTGCCAGCAGTTTATTCAGGCTAGCGGACCTCTGGGAGCAGTACTTC.

Here the CDR3 DNA reads TGTGCCAGCAGACAGGGAAGCGACGGTGAAAAACTGTTTTTT. Translated, it gives CASRQGSDGEKLFF. The V and J genes are TRBV3-1 (or the pseudogene TRBV3-2) and TRBJ1-4, with a weak D call TRBD1 (6 bases). This CDR3 is built from 14 residues. V dropped 6 bases and J dropped 7 bases, with 15 bases sitting between them. Per germline, CDR1 LGHDT and CDR2 YNNKEL (reference sequence).

V is TRBV28 and J is TRBJ2-5; TRBD2 is a possible D gene (5 bases). Trimming removed 7 bases at V and 7 bases at J, with 19 bases between. Germline CDR1 MDHEN, CDR2 SYDVKM. This CDR3 contains 14 residues. The CDR3 loop is CASTNPTPAGTQYF. CDR3 in DNA: TGTGCCAGCACCAACCCGACTCCTGCGGGGACCCAGTACTTC.

The V gene is TRBV3-1 (or the pseudogene TRBV3-2), the J gene TRBJ2-1; TRBD2 matches 7 bases. Germline V lookup: CDR1 LGHDT, CDR2 YNNKEL (reference sequence). Trimming cost V 0 bases and J 5 bases; bases outside gene matches: 13. CDR3 size: 18 residues. CDR3 amino acids: CASSQDRGSSLTDNEQFF. CDR3 sequence (DNA): TGTGCCAGCAGCCAAGATCGCGGGAGTTCCCTCACCGACAATGAGCAGTTCTTC.

The rearrangement joins TRBV9 to TRBJ1-5, with a possible D match to TRBD1 (6 bases). Trimming removed 3 bases at V and 13 bases at J, with 17 bases between. This CDR3 is 13 amino acids long. Germline-derived CDR1 and CDR2 are SGDLS and YYNGEE. The CDR3 protein is CASSATTGNPQHF. The DNA of the CDR3 is TGTGCCAGCAGCGCGACGACAGGTAATCCACAGCATTTT.

The chain recombines TRBV5-4 with TRBJ2-3; 7 bases are a match to TRBD1. From germline, CDR1 is SGHNT and CDR2 YYREEE (reference sequence). The CDR3 is made up of 15 amino acids. J lost 3 bases, V lost 1 base, and 5 bases had no gene match. Written as DNA, the CDR3 is TGTGCCAGCAGCTTGTCGGGACAGTCTACAGATACGCAGTATTTT. It translates to CASSLSGQSTDTQYF.

The J gene is TRBJ2-7, the V gene TRBV7-9; D not resolved. Germline CDR1 is SEHNR and CDR2 is FQNEAQ (reference sequence). This CDR3 region has 15 residues. Trimming shortened V by 1 base and J by 5 bases, and 15 bases separated the two germline ends. The CDR3 coding sequence is TGTGCCAGCAGCTTAGGGGTCGGTGGTTTGAACGAGCAGTACTTC. Protein product: CASSLGVGGLNEQYF.

V is TRBV19 and J is TRBJ1-4; the match to TRBD1 covers 10 bases. Unmatched junction bases numbered 6, after V lost 4 bases and J lost 7 bases. This CDR3 has 15 residues. The germline V gene has CDR1 LNHDA and CDR2 SQIVND (reference sequence). CDR3 nucleotides: TGTGCCAGTAGTACCCGGGACAGGGGTGGTGAAAAACTGTTTTTT. It yields the protein CASSTRDRGGEKLFF.

The chain has TRBV7-2 and TRBJ2-5; D is possibly TRBD1 (6 bases). Trimming cost V 1 base and J 3 bases, with 12 bases left between them. The CDR3 length is 15 residues. Germline V gives CDR1 SGHTA, CDR2 FQGNSA. In DNA form, the CDR3 reads TGTGCCAGCAGCTTAGGAGGACAGCGAGAAGAGACCCAGTACTTC. This sequence encodes CASSLGGQREETQYF.

The chain combines TRBV18 with TRBJ2-5; D uncertain. This CDR3 has 12 residues. Germline CDR1 reads KGHSH; CDR2 reads LQKENI. The V end lost 2 bases, the J end lost 5 bases, and 6 bases lay between the germline ends. DNA for the CDR3: TGTGCCAGCTCACCAAGGTTGGAGACCCAGTACTTC. Residues: CASSPRLETQYF.

The rearrangement links TRBV6-5 to TRBJ1-6; D is uncertain. The germline gives CDR1 MNHEY, CDR2 SVGAGI. V lost 6 bases and J 7 bases, leaving 13 bases between the germline ends. This CDR3 comprises 14 residues. DNA of the CDR3: TGTGCCAGCAGATTTCCAGGATTAAATTCACCCCTCCACTTT. Its protein product is CASRFPGLNSPLHF.

The rearrangement joins TRBV19 to TRBJ1-4; 9 bases are a match to TRBD1. The germline gives CDR1 LNHDA, CDR2 SQIVND (reference sequence). This CDR3 spans 13 amino acids. With V trimmed by 6 bases and J by 8 bases, 4 bases remained unmatched. CDR3 region: CASSEQGAEKLFF. The CDR3 DNA reads as TGTGCCAGTAGCGAACAGGGGGCGGAAAAACTGTTTTTT. Full variable domain (rest looked up from reference TRBV19 and TRBJ1-4): DGGITQSPKYLFRKEGQNVTLSCEQNLNHDAMYWYRQDPGQGLRLIYYSQIVNDFQKGDIAEGYSVSREKKESFPLTVTSAQKNPTAFYLCASSEQGAEKLFFGSGTQLSVL.

V gene TRBV24-1 combines with J gene TRBJ2-6; TRBD1 or TRBD2 may be the D gene (5 bases each). V was shortened by 2 bases and J by 0 bases, with 10 bases between the two germline ends. The CDR3 consists of 17 residues. The germline V gene has CDR1 KGHDR and CDR2 SFDVKD. The CDR3 loop is CATSDSRDRSGANVLTF. CDR3 coding DNA: TGTGCCACCAGTGATTCCAGGGACCGCTCTGGGGCCAACGTCCTGACTTTC.

This clone is a singleton in its sample. This chain links TRBV11-2 with TRBJ2-1, with a weak D call TRBD2 (6 bases). CDR3 length: 14 amino acids. Germline CDR1 and CDR2: SGHAT and FQNNGV. Trimming removed 1 base from V and 9 bases from J, with 13 bases in between. CDR3 amino acids: CASSLGLGSGEQFF. The CDR3, as DNA: TGTGCCAGCAGCTTAGGACTAGGGTCGGGTGAGCAGTTCTTC.

The rearrangement joins TRBV5-5 to TRBJ1-6; TRBD1 matches at 9 bases. J was trimmed by 10 bases and V by 0 bases; bases with no gene match: 8. Germline assignment: CDR1 SGHKS and CDR2 YYEKEE (reference sequence). This CDR3 has 16 residues. CDR3 DNA: TGTGCCAGCAGCTTGGGGACAGGGGAGGGGAGATCACCCCTCCACTTT. As protein: CASSLGTGEGRSPLHF.

V gene TRBV15 combines with J gene TRBJ2-3, with 7 nucleotides matching TRBD1. The CDR3 loop spans 15 amino acids. In germline, CDR1 is LNHNV, CDR2 YYDKDF (reference sequence). V lost 1 base, J lost 2 bases, and 3 bases stayed unmatched. The CDR3 DNA reads TGTGCCACCAGCAGAGGGGACAGCTCCACAGATACGCAGTATTTT. It translates to CATSRGDSSTDTQYF.

V usage is TRBV18 and J usage is TRBJ2-7; no clear D. V gave up 3 bases and J gave up 6 bases, with 12 bases separating them. There are 13 residues in the CDR3. Germline V gene sequence: CDR1 KGHSH, CDR2 LQKENI. For the CDR3, the DNA is TGTGCCAGCTCACCCAAGGCTGGCCTCGAGCAGTACTTC. It specifies CASSPKAGLEQYF.

The rearrangement links TRBV7-3 to TRBJ2-6; the match to TRBD1 covers 11 bases. The germline gives CDR1 SGHTA, CDR2 FQGTGA. Trimming cost V 1 base and J 1 base; bases outside gene matches: 6. The CDR3 is 19 amino acids. CDR3: CASSLKGTGGFSGANVLTF. The CDR3 DNA is TGTGCCAGCAGCTTAAAAGGGACAGGGGGGTTTTCTGGGGCCAACGTCCTGACTTTC.

This rearrangement joins TRBV6-5 to TRBJ1-1, with D unresolved. Germline V gene sequence: CDR1 MNHEY, CDR2 SVGAGI. This CDR3 region has 16 residues. V was trimmed by 1 base and J by 1 base, leaving 13 bases between them. In DNA, the CDR3 is TGTGCCAGCAGTTACTTGAGGTTTTCTGGGAACACTGAAGCTTTCTTT. Translating gives CASSYLRFSGNTEAFF.

The chain uses TRBV5-1 and TRBJ1-2; a possible D gene is TRBD1 (5 bases). Germline V gene lookup returns CDR1 SGHRS and CDR2 YFSETQ. With 5 bases removed from V and 3 bases from J, the gap between germline ends came to 17 bases. The CDR3 has 15 amino acids. Here the CDR3 reads CASRTGAGLYYGYTF. CDR3 DNA: TGCGCCAGCAGAACCGGGGCTGGCCTATACTATGGCTACACCTTC.

The chain links TRBV4-3 to TRBJ2-1; 11 bases agree with TRBD1. V trimming: 4 bases; J trimming: 8 bases; junction bases outside the gene matches: 7. This CDR3 is built from 15 residues. Germline CDR1 LGHNA, CDR2 YSLEER. The CDR3 DNA follows: TGCGCCAGCAGCCTAGGGACAGGGGGTTGGTATGAGCAGTTCTTC. Translation: CASSLGTGGWYEQFF.

The CDR3: CASSIAGLTNTGELFF. The CDR3 DNA reads TGTGCCAGCAGCATCGCCGGCTTAACGAACACCGGGGAGCTGTTTTTT. The chain combines TRBV25-1 with TRBJ2-2; no reliable D call. The CDR3 sequence is 16 residues long. Germline V gene lookup returns CDR1 MGHDK and CDR2 SYGVNS. The V end was cut by 6 bases, the J end by 0 bases, with 14 bases between.

The CDR3 region is CASSVKEGGGTDTQYF. In nucleotides, the CDR3 is TGTGCCAGCAGCGTAAAAGAGGGAGGAGGCACAGATACGCAGTATTTT. This sequence joins TRBV9 and TRBJ2-3, with D possibly being TRBD2 (6 bases). Trimming took off 1 base at V and 1 base at J, with 13 bases between the two ends. The CDR3 spans 16 residues. Germline V gives CDR1 SGDLS, CDR2 YYNGEE.

CDR3 sequence (DNA): TGTGCCAGCAGTTACTCAGGGGGAGGGAACACCGGGGAGCTGTTTTTT. Residues: CASSYSGGGNTGELFF. The J gene is TRBJ2-2, the V gene TRBV6-5, with D tentatively TRBD1 or TRBD2 (6 bases each). Per germline, CDR1 MNHEY and CDR2 SVGAGI. The CDR3 has 16 amino acids. The V and J ends lost 0 bases and 1 base respectively, with 9 bases between them.

This clone was recorded once. The chain recombines TRBV9 with TRBJ2-2; no definite D call. CDR3 length: 14 residues. Germline CDR1 and CDR2: SGDLS and YYNGEE. With 2 bases removed from V and 2 bases from J, the gap between germline ends came to 7 bases. CDR3 sequence: CASSVLDNTGELFF. CDR3 nucleotide sequence: TGTGCCAGCAGCGTCTTAGACAACACCGGGGAGCTGTTTTTT.

CDR3 DNA: TGTGCCAGCAGTGTAGCGGCGACGAGCAATCAGCCCCAGCATTTT. Protein product: CASSVAATSNQPQHF. The J gene is TRBJ1-5, the V gene TRBV2, with D unresolved. This CDR3 contains 15 residues. The ends were cut back, 4 bases at V and 1 base at J, with 11 bases in the middle. Germline CDR1 reads SNHLY; CDR2 reads FYNNEI.

The rearrangement uses TRBV18 and TRBJ2-7; D is unresolved. This CDR3 has 13 amino acids. Trimming took 0 bases from V and 7 from J, leaving 10 bases between them. In germline, CDR1 is KGHSH, CDR2 LQKENI. The CDR3 region is CASSPPQVVEQYF. As DNA, the CDR3 is TGTGCCAGCTCACCACCCCAGGTAGTTGAGCAGTACTTC.

The chain links TRBV5-1 to TRBJ2-1; no clear D gene. Trimming took 4 bases from V and 4 from J, leaving 15 bases between them. The CDR3 contains 15 residues. The V gene's germline CDR1 is SGHRS and CDR2 YFSETQ. The CDR3 reads CASSPQSDFYNEQFF. DNA of the CDR3: TGCGCCAGCAGCCCCCAATCCGACTTTTACAATGAGCAGTTCTTC.